The entry below describes one T cell receptor (beta chain). In the original processing: It was from reference gene primer amplification that nucleated cell counts were estimated. Assay: immunoSEQ multiplex PCR; the TCRdb copy retains only in-frame clones and omits some. That table gives V, J and clone size, and the DNA gave D and trimming. Of approximately 120,000 clones in the sample, roughly 87% were seen once. The data are from a study of blood T cell repertoires in COVID-19. About the study: The United States, Italy and Spain were the sources of the acute and convalescent COVID-19 samples. In each case, the material was cDNA or gDNA derived from T cells, B-cell-depleted T cells, or PBMCs.

This TCR was recovered from a woman of 80 years or more with acute or convalescent COVID-19. Sequenced: peripheral blood.

The CDR3 is CASSFAGGGYTF. The CDR3 DNA reads as TGTGCCAGCAGTTTTGCTGGAGGTGGCTACACCTTC. The gene calls are TRBV12-3 or TRBV12-4 and TRBJ1-2; D ambiguous. The CDR3 sequence is 12 residues long. Trimming stripped 3 bases from V and 7 bases from J, with 9 bases between.